This TCR beta chain was captured by sequencing in a study of Ad26.COV2.S vaccination and SARS-CoV-2 variants. Across the whole study: Intramuscularly, Ad26.COV2.S was given either once or twice, 56 days apart.

Study-wide points: Researchers cautioned that TCR breadth and depth analyses may have underestimated total T cell responses. Vaccine and placebo groups showed comparable non-spike TCR breadth. Marked by substantial breadth, spike-specific CD8+ and CD4+ T cell responses were reportedly seen after vaccination.

Sequenced by immunoSEQ multiplex PCR; TCRdb stores in-frame clones only, minus some. Among about 440,000 clones listed, around nine tenths were seen once. The germline CDR1 and CDR2 sequences are MGHRA and YSYEKL. V was cut by 4 bases and J by 8 bases, with 14 bases left in between. CDR3 length: 14 residues. Specified treatment: over 15 received Ad26.COV2.S at low or high dose, single or two shots; roughly 5 received placebo; per-sample allocation not given. Day 63 following the first vaccine or placebo injection was when the samples were taken. Remarks on this clone: Antigen specificity is unknown.

The input for sequencing was peripheral blood, taken in a trial of Ad26.COV2.S vaccine versus placebo. J is TRBJ1-4 and V is TRBV4-1; possibly TRBD1 for D (5 bases). This TCR was sampled from a person between 18 and 60 years old who received the Ad26.COV2.S COVID-19 vaccine or a placebo. The CDR3 sequence is CASSPTPGDEKLFF. The CDR3 bases are TGCGCCAGCAGCCCTACTCCGGGGGACGAAAAACTGTTTTTT.